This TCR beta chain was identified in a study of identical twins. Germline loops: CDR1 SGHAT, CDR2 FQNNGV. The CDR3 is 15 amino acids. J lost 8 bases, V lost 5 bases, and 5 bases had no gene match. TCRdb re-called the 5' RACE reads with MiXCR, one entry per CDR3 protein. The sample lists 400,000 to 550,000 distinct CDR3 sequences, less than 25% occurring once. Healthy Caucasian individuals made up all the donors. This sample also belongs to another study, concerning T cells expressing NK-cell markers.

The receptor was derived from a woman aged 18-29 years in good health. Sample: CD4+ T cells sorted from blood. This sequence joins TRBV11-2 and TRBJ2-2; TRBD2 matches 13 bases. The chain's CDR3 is CASSLGLAGVGELFF. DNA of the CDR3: TGTGCCAGCAGCCTAGGACTAGCGGGAGTAGGGGAGCTGTTTTTT.